The 21 T cell receptor beta chains below all came from one sample that was sequenced in a study of cytomegalovirus exposure and HLA in healthy donors. PCR amplification relied on 60 Vbeta primers (plus 13 Jbeta primers). TCRdb's table, derived via immunoSEQ multiplex PCR, lists solely in-frame clones and lacks some. In all, the sample yields about 55,000 clones. The sequenced sample consisted of PBMCs. The receptors stem from a man in his forties or fifties in good health and CMV-seropositive.

The chain has TRBV7-2 and TRBJ2-2; 7 positions match TRBD1. Germline-derived CDR1 and CDR2 are SGHTA and FQGNSA. Unmatched junction bases numbered 1, after V lost 5 bases and J lost 4 bases. The CDR3 has 13 residues. CDR3 region: CASSPGGTGELFF. Written as DNA, the CDR3 is TGTGCCAGCAGCCCAGGGGGCACCGGGGAGCTGTTTTTT.

The CDR3 here is CASSSLTGAGSEAFF. In DNA, the CDR3 is TGTGCCAGCAGCTCATTAACAGGGGCTGGGTCTGAAGCTTTCTTT. The V gene is TRBV6-6, the J gene TRBJ1-1, with 7 bases identical to TRBD1. Germline V lookup: CDR1 MNHNY, CDR2 SVGAGI (reference sequence). J was trimmed by 6 bases and V by 6 bases; bases with no gene match: 13. CDR3 length: 15 amino acids.

The V gene is TRBV5-1, the J gene TRBJ2-3; D unclear. This CDR3 spans 14 amino acids. Germline V gene lookup returns CDR1 SGHRS and CDR2 YFSETQ. Trimming stripped 0 bases from V and 3 bases from J, with 8 bases between. For the CDR3, the DNA is TGCGCCAGCAGCTTGGCCCCCGAGACAGATACGCAGTATTTT. It encodes CASSLAPETDTQYF.

The chain combines TRBV7-2 with TRBJ2-7, with D perhaps matching TRBD1 (5 bases). The germline V gene encodes CDR1 SGHTA and CDR2 FQGNSA. The CDR3 has 12 residues. Trimming took off 2 bases at V and 6 bases at J, with 8 bases between the two ends. In nucleotides, the CDR3 is TGTGCCAGCAGCTTAAGGGGTCTCGAGCAGTACTTC. This codes for CASSLRGLEQYF.

The chain carries TRBV7-9 and TRBJ2-5; tentatively, D is TRBD1 (6 bases). Germline CDR1 SEHNR, CDR2 FQNEAQ (reference sequence). With 5 bases removed from V and 4 bases from J, the gap between germline ends came to 20 bases. The CDR3 is made up of 16 amino acids. The CDR3 DNA sequence: TGTGCCAGCAGCAATCCCGGGACATTCGAGGGAGAGACCCAGTACTTC. Translating gives CASSNPGTFEGETQYF.

The chain couples TRBV6-1 to TRBJ2-1; a possible D gene is TRBD2 (6 bases). Germline values: CDR1 MNHNS, CDR2 SASEGT. This CDR3 has 15 amino acids. Trimming pared 2 bases from V and 3 bases from J, leaving 11 bases between. The CDR3 loop is CASSEMVGGYNEQFF. The CDR3 DNA sequence: TGTGCCAGCAGTGAAATGGTGGGAGGCTACAATGAGCAGTTCTTC.

The rearrangement uses TRBV30 and TRBJ2-7; D is ambiguous. The CDR3 sequence is 11 residues long. Germline CDR1 GTSNPN, CDR2 SVGIG (reference sequence). Trimming shortened V by 0 bases and J by 9 bases, and 9 bases separated the two germline ends. CDR3 nucleotides: TGTGCCTGGAGTGTCAGTCGCTTGCAGTACTTC. Translating it yields CAWSVSRLQYF. Full variable domain (rest looked up from reference TRBV30 and TRBJ2-7): SQTIHQWPATLVQPVGSPLSLECTVEGTSNPNLYWYRQAAGRGLQLLFYSVGIGQISSEVPQNLSASRPQDRQFILSSKKLLLSDSGFYLCAWSVSRLQYFGPGTRLTVT.

The chain couples TRBV9 to TRBJ2-2, with D possibly TRBD1 on 6 matching bases. This CDR3 contains 13 residues. The germline V gene has CDR1 SGDLS and CDR2 YYNGEE. Trimming pared 3 bases from V and 6 bases from J, leaving 9 bases between. The DNA for the CDR3 is TGTGCCAGCAGCGCGTGGGGGCCCGGGGAGCTGTTTTTT. The encoded protein is CASSAWGPGELFF. Using reference TRBV9 and TRBJ2-2 for the parts outside the CDR3, the full variable domain is DSGVTQTPKHLITATGQRVTLRCSPRSGDLSVYWYQQSLDQGLQFLIQYYNGEERAKGNILERFSAQQFPDLHSELNLSSLELGDSALYFCASSAWGPGELFFGEGSRLTVL.

The V gene is TRBV6-6, the J gene TRBJ1-1; D uncertain. CDR1 and CDR2 from the germline V gene are MNHNY and SVGAGI (reference sequence). Trimming shortened V by 0 bases and J by 11 bases, and 10 bases separated the two germline ends. The CDR3 consists of 12 residues. CDR3 bases: TGTGCCAGCAGTTACTCCGAGGGAGCGGCTTTCTTT. Protein: CASSYSEGAAFF.

The V gene is TRBV4-1, the J gene TRBJ1-5; D gene uncertain. Trimming stripped 6 bases from V and 7 bases from J, with 16 bases between. Germline-derived CDR1 and CDR2 are MGHRA and YSYEKL. The CDR3 spans 14 residues. The DNA for the CDR3 is TGCGCCAGCAGACCGCCAGGTGTAGCGCAGCCCCAGCATTTT. Translation gives CASRPPGVAQPQHF.

The V call is TRBV1, the J call TRBJ2-5; TRBD2 is taken as the D call from the table, unchecked against the DNA. TRBV1 is annotated as a pseudogene. CDR3 size: 19 residues. In DNA, the CDR3 is TGCACCAGCAGCCAAGCTAGGACTAGCGGGGGTCGTACGGTAGAGACCCAGTACTTC. Translated: CTSSQARTSGGRTVETQYF.

The V and J genes are TRBV7-9 and TRBJ1-1; 9 nucleotides line up with TRBD1. Trimming at V came to 6 bases and at J to 1 base, leaving 6 bases not matched to a gene. Germline V gene sequence: CDR1 SEHNR, CDR2 FQNEAQ (reference sequence). CDR3 size: 15 residues. The CDR3 DNA reads TGTGCCAGCAGTTGGGGGACAGGGAGGAACACTGAAGCTTTCTTT. Translation: CASSWGTGRNTEAFF.

V usage is TRBV19 and J usage is TRBJ1-5; 12 bases map to TRBD1. This CDR3 is built from 16 residues. V lost 8 bases to trimming and J lost 3 bases; unmatched junction nucleotides: 8. CDR1 is LNHDA, CDR2 SQIVND, per germline (reference sequence). The chain's CDR3 is CASGFGTGGLNQPQHF. The CDR3 nucleotides are TGTGCCAGTGGATTCGGGACAGGGGGCCTCAATCAGCCCCAGCATTTT.

V gene TRBV5-4 combines with J gene TRBJ2-2, with TRBD2 as a possible D gene (6 bases). The CDR3 is made up of 13 amino acids. CDR1 is SGHNT, CDR2 YYREEE, per germline (reference sequence). Trimming shortened V by 1 base and J by 6 bases, and 7 bases separated the two germline ends. This CDR3 is CASSLWGAGELFF. As DNA, the CDR3 is TGTGCCAGCAGCTTGTGGGGGGCCGGGGAGCTGTTTTTT.

This chain's CDR3 is CASSLGGGLSSYEQYF. Written as DNA, the CDR3 is TGCGCCAGCAGCTTGGGCGGCGGGCTCAGCTCCTACGAGCAGTACTTC. This rearrangement joins TRBV5-1 to TRBJ2-7; TRBD2 might be the D (5 bases). Germline values: CDR1 SGHRS, CDR2 YFSETQ. This CDR3 has 16 residues. The V and J ends lost 0 bases and 0 bases respectively, with 13 bases between them.

The rearrangement links TRBV9 to TRBJ2-2; TRBD1 matches 9 bases. The CDR3 is 16 residues long. The junction had 9 bases not matched to a gene; V was cut back by 4 bases and J by 5 bases. Germline CDR1 SGDLS, CDR2 YYNGEE. The CDR3, as DNA: TGTGCCAGCAGCCCACTAGGGACAGGGTTGACCGGGGAGCTGTTTTTT. It specifies CASSPLGTGLTGELFF.

This chain uses TRBV6-5 with TRBJ2-7, with TRBD1 matching 7 bases. The CDR3 sequence is 15 residues long. V gave up 7 bases and J gave up 2 bases; unmatched junction bases: 11. CDR1 and CDR2 from the germline V gene are MNHEY and SVGAGI. The CDR3 loop is CASKIRPGTAYEQYF. The CDR3 DNA reads as TGTGCCAGCAAAATACGCCCCGGGACAGCCTACGAGCAGTACTTC.

V usage is TRBV7-2 and J usage is TRBJ1-5, with D tentatively TRBD1 (6 bases). Trimming took off 0 bases at V and 4 bases at J, with 7 bases between the two ends. Germline V gives CDR1 SGHTA, CDR2 FQGNSA. The CDR3 contains 14 residues. The CDR3 sequence is CASSLARGNQPQHF. The CDR3 DNA is TGTGCCAGCAGCTTAGCGAGGGGGAATCAGCCCCAGCATTTT.

The chain has TRBV5-1 and TRBJ1-1; TRBD1 matches at 7 bases. The CDR3 length is 15 residues. Germline lookup yields CDR1 SGHRS and CDR2 YFSETQ. The V and J ends lost 1 base and 0 bases, in that order; junction bases with no gene match: 3. The CDR3 sequence is CASSLSGQMNTEAFF. The DNA of the CDR3 is TGCGCCAGCAGCTTGTCGGGACAGATGAACACTGAAGCTTTCTTT. Complete variable domain (other parts from reference TRBV5-1 and TRBJ1-1): KAGVTQTPRYLIKTRGQQVTLSCSPISGHRSVSWYQQTPGQGLQFLFEYFSETQRNKGNFPGRFSGRQFSNSRSEMNVSTLELGDSALYLCASSLSGQMNTEAFFGQGTRLTVV.

This chain joins TRBV11-2 and TRBJ2-4; 8 nucleotides line up with TRBD1. CDR1 is SGHAT and CDR2 is FQNNGV in the germline V gene. This CDR3 region has 14 residues. V dropped 7 bases and J dropped 4; count of bases not matched to a gene: 6. The CDR3 bases are TGTGCCAGCACCTATGGACAGGGAAAAAACATTCAGTACTTC. This sequence encodes CASTYGQGKNIQYF.

The V call is TRBV15, the J call TRBJ2-5; 7 positions match TRBD1. The CDR3 covers 15 residues. The germline V gene has CDR1 LNHNV and CDR2 YYDKDF (reference sequence). V gave up 1 base and J gave up 4 bases; unmatched junction bases: 6. CDR3 protein: CATSRGFGTVETQYF. CDR3 in DNA: TGTGCCACCAGCAGAGGGTTTGGGACAGTAGAGACCCAGTACTTC. The variable domain in full, completed from reference TRBV15 and TRBJ2-5, reads DAMVIQNPRYQVTQFGKPVTLSCSQTLNHNVMYWYQQKSSQAPKLLFHYYDKDFNNEADTPDNFQSRRPNTSFCFLDIRSPGLGDTAMYLCATSRGFGTVETQYFGPGTRLLVL.